This T cell receptor (beta chain) was identified in a study of response to subunit inactivated influenza vaccine. Broader study findings: Authors suggested few new T cells are recruited by each seasonal influenza vaccination.

About this clonotype itself: Its target is unknown.

TCRdb itself ran the RT-PCR reads through MiXCR, one entry per CDR3 protein. Of approximately 700,000 distinct CDR3 sequences in the sample, 14% were seen once. Here the sequenced sample was PBMCs from blood, taken around 15 days before vaccination. The TCR sequence derives from a man between 50 and 59 years old who received an inactivated influenza vaccine.

CDR3 sequence reads: CASSQDERGGTEAFF. The CDR3 nucleotides read TGCGCCAGCAGCCAAGATGAGAGGGGAGGCACTGAAGCTTTCTTT. The chain is built from TRBV4-3 and TRBJ1-1, with D perhaps TRBD1 (5 bases). Trimming removed 0 bases from V and 4 bases from J, with 12 bases in between. Looked up from germline, CDR1 is LGHNA and CDR2 is YSLEER. The CDR3 runs to 15 residues.